This TCR beta chain comes out of a study of blood T cell repertoires in COVID-19. About the study: Both acute and convalescent COVID-19 samples were obtained from the United States, Italy and Spain. In each case, the material was cDNA or gDNA derived from T cells, B-cell-depleted T cells, or PBMCs.

Data came from immunoSEQ multiplex PCR; TCRdb stores just in-frame clones and leaves some out. The table lists 15,000 to 20,000 clones, 81% of them singletons. The V end lost 2 bases, the J end lost 4 bases, and 18 bases lay between the germline ends. The CDR3 loop spans 17 amino acids. Germline V lookup: CDR1 SGHNT, CDR2 YENEEA. Input material: peripheral blood. The sequence came from a man in his sixties with acute or convalescent COVID-19. This chain joins TRBV11-3 and TRBJ1-5; D possibly corresponds to TRBD1 (5 bases). The CDR3 sequence is CASSLKLIGAGNQPQHF. The CDR3, as DNA: TGTGCCAGCAGCTTAAAGTTAATAGGGGCTGGGAATCAGCCCCAGCATTTT.